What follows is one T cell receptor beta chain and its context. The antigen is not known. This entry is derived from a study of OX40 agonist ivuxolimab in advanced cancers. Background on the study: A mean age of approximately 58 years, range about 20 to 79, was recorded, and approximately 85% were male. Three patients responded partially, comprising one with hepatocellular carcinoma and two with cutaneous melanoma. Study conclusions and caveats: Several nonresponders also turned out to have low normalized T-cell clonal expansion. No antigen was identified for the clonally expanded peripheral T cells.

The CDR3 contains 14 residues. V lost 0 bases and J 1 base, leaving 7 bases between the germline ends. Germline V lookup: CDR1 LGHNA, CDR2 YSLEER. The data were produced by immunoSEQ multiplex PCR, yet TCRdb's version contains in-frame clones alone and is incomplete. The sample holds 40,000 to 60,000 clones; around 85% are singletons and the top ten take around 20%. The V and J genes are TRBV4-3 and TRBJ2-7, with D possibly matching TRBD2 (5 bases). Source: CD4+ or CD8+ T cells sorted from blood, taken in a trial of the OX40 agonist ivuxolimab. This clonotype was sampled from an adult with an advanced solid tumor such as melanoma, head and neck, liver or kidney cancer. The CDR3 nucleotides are TGCGCCAGCAGCCAAGACGAGGGTTCCTACGAGCAGTACTTC. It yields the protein CASSQDEGSYEQYF.